This T cell receptor beta chain is drawn from a study of shared clonotypes between healthy human individuals. Study background: Three plates were used per donor for CD4 naive, three for CD4 memory, two for CD8 naive and one for CD8 memory.

This clone was seen only once. Replicate PCRs from sorted subsets contained 200 ng DNA, which is 30,000 to 35,000 T cell genomes. Sequencing used immunoSEQ multiplex PCR; TCRdb keeps in-frame clones, though not all of them. This sample has around 700,000 clones; 60% to 80% occur once, and the top ten carry less than 2%. There are 12 residues in the CDR3. Germline CDR1 and CDR2: SNHLY and FYNNEI. This receptor was taken from a woman aged 25-40 years in good health. Sequenced sample: memory CD4+ T cells sorted from blood. Subset given: CD45RA-negative fraction. The genes are TRBV2 and TRBJ2-5, with a tentative D call TRBD1 (6 bases). The J call may not be correct, given that the DNA end is closer to TRBJ2-7. CDR3 in amino acids: CASSGTGYEQYF. CDR3 DNA sequence: TGTGCCAGCAGTGGTACAGGGTACGAGCAGTACTTC.